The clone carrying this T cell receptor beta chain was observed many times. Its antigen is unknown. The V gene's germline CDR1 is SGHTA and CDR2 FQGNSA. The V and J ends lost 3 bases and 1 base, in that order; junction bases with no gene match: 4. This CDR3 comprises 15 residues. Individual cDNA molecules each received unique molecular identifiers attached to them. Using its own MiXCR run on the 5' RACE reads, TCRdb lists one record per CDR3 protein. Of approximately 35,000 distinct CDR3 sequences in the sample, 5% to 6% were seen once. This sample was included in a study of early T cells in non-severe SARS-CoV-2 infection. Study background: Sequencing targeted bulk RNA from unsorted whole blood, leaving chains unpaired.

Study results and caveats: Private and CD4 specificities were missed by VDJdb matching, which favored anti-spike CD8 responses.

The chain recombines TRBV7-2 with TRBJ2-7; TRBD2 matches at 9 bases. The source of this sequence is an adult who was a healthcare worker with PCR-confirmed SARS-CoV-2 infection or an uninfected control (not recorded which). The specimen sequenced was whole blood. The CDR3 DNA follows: TGTGCCAGCAGCTTTTCTAGCGGGGTTTCCTACGAGCAGTACTTC. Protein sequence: CASSFSSGVSYEQYF.